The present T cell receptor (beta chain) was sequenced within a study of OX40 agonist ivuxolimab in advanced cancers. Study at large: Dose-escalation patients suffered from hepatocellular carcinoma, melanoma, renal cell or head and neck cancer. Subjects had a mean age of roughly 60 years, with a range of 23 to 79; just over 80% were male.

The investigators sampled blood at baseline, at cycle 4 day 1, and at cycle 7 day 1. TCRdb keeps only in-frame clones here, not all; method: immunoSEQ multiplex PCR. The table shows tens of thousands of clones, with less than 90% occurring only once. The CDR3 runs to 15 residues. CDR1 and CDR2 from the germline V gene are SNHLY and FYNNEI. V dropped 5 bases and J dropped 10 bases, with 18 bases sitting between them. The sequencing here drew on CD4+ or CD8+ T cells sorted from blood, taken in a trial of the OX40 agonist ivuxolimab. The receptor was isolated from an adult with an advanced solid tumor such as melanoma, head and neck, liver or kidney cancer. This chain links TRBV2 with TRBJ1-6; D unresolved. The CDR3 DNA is TGTGCCAGCAGTAGACTATCCCCAATCCTCTCACCCCTCCACTTT. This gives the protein CASSRLSPILSPLHF.